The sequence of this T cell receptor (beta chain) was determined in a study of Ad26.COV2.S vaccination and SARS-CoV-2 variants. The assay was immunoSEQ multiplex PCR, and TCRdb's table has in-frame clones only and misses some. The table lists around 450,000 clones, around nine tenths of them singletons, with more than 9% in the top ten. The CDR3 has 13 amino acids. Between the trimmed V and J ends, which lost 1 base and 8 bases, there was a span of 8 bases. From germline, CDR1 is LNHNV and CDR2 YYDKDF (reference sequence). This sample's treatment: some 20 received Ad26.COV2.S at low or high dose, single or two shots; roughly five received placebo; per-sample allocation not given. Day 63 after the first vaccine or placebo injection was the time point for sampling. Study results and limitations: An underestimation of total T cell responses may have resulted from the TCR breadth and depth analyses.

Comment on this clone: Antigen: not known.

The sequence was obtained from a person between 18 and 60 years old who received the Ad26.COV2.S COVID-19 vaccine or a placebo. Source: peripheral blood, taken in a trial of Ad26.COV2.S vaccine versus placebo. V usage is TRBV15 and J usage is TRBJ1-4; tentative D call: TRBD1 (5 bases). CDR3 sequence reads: CATSRGSGEKLFF. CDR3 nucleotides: TGTGCCACCAGCAGAGGGTCAGGGGAAAAACTGTTTTTT.